These 19 T cell receptor beta chains were sequenced from one sample in a study of human T cells and chemical hapten exposure (dated by TCRdb to the early 2020s). The library was built by means of RACE. Sequencing instrument: NextSeq 500. The public reads were reprocessed in TCRdb via fastp at Q25 and MiXCR, keeping in-frame beta chains. Every distinct CDR3 protein forms one entry, paired with its most common genes and DNA. For this sample the table gives some 97,000 distinct CDR3 sequences, of which 25% to 30% were detected only once. The ten largest make up 10% of the sample. What the time point label conveys for this sample: patch test 3, about 24 weeks after DPC sensitization. The treatment or condition label of this sample denotes: therapeutic diphenylcyclopropenone sensitization with weekly scalp DPC. The sequenced sample was whole blood, obtained in connection with sensitization to the hapten diphenylcyclopropenone (DPC). The receptors come from a man aged 40-49 years with alopecia areata. Some clones in this sample may be carry-over from other donors' samples.

The CDR3 loop reads CASSLTGRGGDGYTF. CDR3 DNA: TGTGCCAGCAGTCTAACGGGCAGGGGAGGAGATGGCTACACCTTC. The chain combines TRBV28 with TRBJ1-2; D is perhaps TRBD1 (6 bases). The germline V gene encodes CDR1 MDHEN and CDR2 SYDVKM. The V end was cut by 5 bases, the J end by 6 bases, with 19 bases between. This CDR3 is 15 amino acids long.

The rearrangement joins TRBV11-1 to TRBJ2-7; possibly TRBD1 for D (5 bases). This CDR3 has 16 residues. Germline V gene sequence: CDR1 SGHAT, CDR2 FQDESV (reference sequence). Trimming took off 4 bases at V and 0 bases at J, with 16 bases between the two ends. CDR3 region: CASSSEDTVTSYEQYF. In DNA form, the CDR3 reads TGTGCCAGCAGCTCCGAGGACACCGTAACCTCCTACGAGCAGTACTTC. The whole variable domain, remainder taken from reference TRBV11-1 and TRBJ2-7, is EAEVAQSPRYKITEKSQAVAFWCDPISGHATLYWYRQILGQGPELLVQFQDESVVDDSQLPKDRFSAERLKGVDSTLKIQPAELGDSAMYLCASSSEDTVTSYEQYFGPGTRLTVT.

V usage is TRBV12-3 or TRBV12-4 and J usage is TRBJ2-7; 13 bases line up with TRBD2. This CDR3 region has 15 residues. V was clipped by 5 bases and J by 5 bases; unmatched bases: 6. The CDR3 sequence is CASSKLAGGRNEQYF. The CDR3 DNA reads as TGTGCCAGCAGTAAACTAGCGGGAGGGCGAAACGAGCAGTACTTC.

The chain recombines TRBV5-4 with TRBJ1-1, with 9 nucleotides matching TRBD1. The CDR3 length is 14 residues. The trim removed 0 bases at V and 7 bases at J, leaving 4 bases unmatched. Germline values: CDR1 SGHNT, CDR2 YYREEE (reference sequence). In nucleotides, the CDR3 is TGTGCCAGCAGCTTGGACAGGGGGCCGAGTGAAGCTTTCTTT. This gives the protein CASSLDRGPSEAFF.

This clonotype came up a few times. V and J are TRBV2 and TRBJ1-5, with D unclear. The CDR3 length is 14 residues. The germline gives CDR1 SNHLY, CDR2 FYNNEI. V was trimmed by 6 bases and J by 3 bases, leaving 12 bases between them. DNA of the CDR3: TGTGCCAGCAGAACGATTATCGCCAATCAGCCCCAGCATTTT. It is translated as CASRTIIANQPQHF.

This chain links TRBV12-3 or TRBV12-4 with TRBJ2-6; the D gene could be TRBD1 or TRBD2 (6 bases each). V lost 6 bases, J lost 1 base, and 16 bases lay in between. This CDR3 is built from 17 residues. The CDR3 loop is CASRLRRRGSGANVLTF. The CDR3 bases are TGTGCCAGCAGGCTCCGCAGGAGGGGGTCTGGGGCCAACGTCCTGACTTTC.

J is TRBJ2-3 and V is TRBV7-9, with 8 bases matching TRBD2. V dropped 5 bases and J dropped 1; count of bases not matched to a gene: 8. Germline CDR1 is SEHNR and CDR2 is FQNEAQ (reference sequence). CDR3 length: 16 residues. The CDR3 here is CASSKQAGARTDTQYF. The CDR3 region has the DNA TGTGCCAGCAGCAAGCAAGCGGGAGCCCGCACAGATACGCAGTATTTT.

This clonotype was found a few times. V usage is TRBV6-5 and J usage is TRBJ2-5; TRBD2 aligns across 16 bases. In germline, CDR1 is MNHEY, CDR2 SVGAGI. The ends lost 5 bases at V and 4 bases at J; junction bases unmatched: 4. This CDR3 has 16 residues. CDR3 protein: CASSPGLAGGGETQYF. CDR3 DNA: TGTGCCAGCAGTCCGGGACTAGCGGGAGGGGGAGAGACCCAGTACTTC.

This clonotype showed up just a few times. This chain joins TRBV10-2 and TRBJ2-5, with 11 bases identical to TRBD1. From germline, CDR1 is WSHSY and CDR2 SAAADI. With 7 bases clipped from V and 0 bases from J, the junction kept 7 bases outside the gene matches. The CDR3 covers 16 residues. The CDR3 sequence is CASTKGTGGDQETQYF. In DNA, the CDR3 is TGCGCCAGCACTAAAGGGACAGGGGGGGACCAAGAGACCCAGTACTTC.

V is TRBV5-1 and J is TRBJ2-7, with no clear D. The germline V gene encodes CDR1 SGHRS and CDR2 YFSETQ. V lost 6 bases and J lost 1, with 23 bases in between. The CDR3 has 17 residues. The CDR3 protein is CASTQGFRPSQSYEQYF. DNA of the CDR3: TGCGCCAGCACCCAAGGATTTCGACCGTCTCAGTCCTACGAGCAGTACTTC.

The chain is built from TRBV28 and TRBJ2-4; 8 positions agree with TRBD2. The CDR3 is 15 amino acids. Germline V gene data show CDR1 as MDHEN and CDR2 as SYDVKM. J lost 5 bases, V lost 4 bases, and 7 bases had no gene match. CDR3 region: CASSSAGGHENIQYF. CDR3 nucleotide sequence: TGTGCCAGCAGTTCCGCGGGAGGTCACGAAAACATTCAGTACTTC.

The chain couples TRBV5-6 to TRBJ2-7; TRBD1 or TRBD2 may be the D gene (5 bases each). Germline CDR1 and CDR2: SGHDT and YYEEEE. The CDR3 is 15 amino acids. Trimming removed 4 bases from V and 3 bases from J, with 17 bases in between. The CDR3 DNA reads TGTGCCAGCAGCAGGAAAAGAAGGGGAGACTACGAGCAGTACTTC. This sequence encodes CASSRKRRGDYEQYF.

This clonotype has a single count. The rearrangement uses TRBV5-1 and TRBJ2-3, with TRBD2 matching over 7 bases. This CDR3 is built from 14 residues. Unmatched junction bases numbered 5, after V lost 3 bases and J lost 4 bases. The germline CDR1 and CDR2 sequences are SGHRS and YFSETQ. The CDR3 protein is CASSYGLDPDTQYF. The CDR3 DNA sequence: TGCGCCAGCAGCTACGGACTAGACCCAGATACGCAGTATTTT.

This clonotype has just a few counts. The chain is built from TRBV6-5 and TRBJ2-1; D ambiguous. CDR3 length: 14 amino acids. The germline V and J ends were trimmed by 2 bases and 9 bases, with 14 bases remaining between them. Per germline, CDR1 MNHEY and CDR2 SVGAGI. The CDR3 sequence is CASSYGLRIGEQFF. The CDR3 nucleotides are TGTGCCAGCAGTTACGGCCTCCGGATTGGTGAGCAGTTCTTC.

Ten or more counts support this clonotype. The chain recombines TRBV2 with TRBJ2-1; D gene uncertain. This CDR3 is 14 amino acids long. Trimming left V 7 bases short and J 0 bases short, with 10 bases between. Germline V gene data show CDR1 as SNHLY and CDR2 as FYNNEI. DNA for the CDR3: TGTGCCAGCAAAGGTCGTAGCTCCTACAATGAGCAGTTCTTC. This encodes CASKGRSSYNEQFF.

This clonotype showed up just a few times. The chain recombines TRBV30 with TRBJ1-3; D gene uncertain. Germline lookup yields CDR1 GTSNPN and CDR2 SVGIG (reference sequence). The CDR3 has 13 residues. Trimming removed 4 bases from V and 0 bases from J, with 7 bases in between. CDR3 in amino acids: CAWIAPSGNTIYF. CDR3 nucleotides: TGTGCCTGGATCGCGCCCTCTGGAAACACCATATATTTT. The full variable domain, completed using reference TRBV30 and TRBJ1-3, is SQTIHQWPATLVQPVGSPLSLECTVEGTSNPNLYWYRQAAGRGLQLLFYSVGIGQISSEVPQNLSASRPQDRQFILSSKKLLLSDSGFYLCAWIAPSGNTIYFGEGSWLTVV.

This chain uses TRBV5-1 with TRBJ2-1; D possibly corresponds to TRBD2 (6 bases). V lost 7 bases and J lost 13, with 18 bases in between. The CDR3 has 12 amino acids. Germline CDR1 is SGHRS and CDR2 is YFSETQ. The CDR3 DNA reads as TGCGCCAGCGAAAACACCGGGACTCAACAGTTCTTC. This codes for CASENTGTQQFF.

In DNA, the CDR3 is TGTGCCAGCAGTTCCTCGGACAGGGGTAAGGACGAGCAGTACTTC. Translation: CASSSSDRGKDEQYF. The gene calls are TRBV28 and TRBJ2-7, with 9 bases matching TRBD1. CDR1 is MDHEN and CDR2 is SYDVKM in the germline V gene. The CDR3 covers 15 residues. The J segment lost 5 bases and the V segment lost 4 bases, leaving 9 bases of the junction unmatched.

This clonotype was observed a handful of times. The chain recombines TRBV7-2 with TRBJ2-4; 9 bases are a match to TRBD1. V dropped 5 bases and J dropped 6; count of bases not matched to a gene: 5. The CDR3 has 14 residues. Germline V gene data show CDR1 as SGHTA and CDR2 as FQGNSA. CDR3 loop: CASSVDRGANIQYF. The CDR3 nucleotides read TGTGCCAGCAGCGTGGACAGGGGTGCAAACATTCAGTACTTC. Filled out from reference TRBV7-2 and TRBJ2-4, the complete variable domain reads GAGVSQSPSNKVTEKGKDVELRCDPISGHTALYWYRQSLGQGLEFLIYFQGNSAPDKSGLPSDRFSAERTGGSVSTLTIQRTQQEDSAVYLCASSVDRGANIQYFGAGTRLSVL.